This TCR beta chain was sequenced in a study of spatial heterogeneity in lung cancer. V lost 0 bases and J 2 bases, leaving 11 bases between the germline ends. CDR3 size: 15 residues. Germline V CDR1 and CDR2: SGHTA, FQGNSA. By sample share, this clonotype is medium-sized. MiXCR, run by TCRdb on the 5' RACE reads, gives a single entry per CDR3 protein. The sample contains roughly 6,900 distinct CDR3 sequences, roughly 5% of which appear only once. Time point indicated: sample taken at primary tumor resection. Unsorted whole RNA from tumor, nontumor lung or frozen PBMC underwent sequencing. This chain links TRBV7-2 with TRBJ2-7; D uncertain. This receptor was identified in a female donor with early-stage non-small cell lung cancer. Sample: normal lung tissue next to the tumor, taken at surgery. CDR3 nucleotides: TGTGCCAGCAGCTTAGCGGGTCAGTCCGCCTACGAGCAGTACTTC. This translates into CASSLAGQSAYEQYF.